This T cell receptor (beta chain) was obtained from a study of TIL therapy for anti-PD-1-resistant metastatic lung cancer. The CDR3 covers 15 residues. V lost 5 bases to trimming and J lost 0 bases, with 15 bases between them. CDR1 is SGHRS and CDR2 is YFSETQ in the germline V gene. Sequencing used immunoSEQ v3. Each library reached 1.5 million to 2.5 million read pairs, or about 4.5-6.5 million at deep level. Here immunoSEQ multiplex PCR was the method, and the copy in TCRdb shows in-frame clones only, minus some. Of about 13,000 clones listed, 66% are singletons. General study points: Many TIL product clones were absent from baseline tumor, suggesting clonal contraction. This highly selected cohort may not generalize to typical lung cancer patients.

About this clone itself: The antigen is not known.

Time point noted: pre-treatment sample, taken before nivolumab and TIL therapy. Most excised metastases sampled were pleural nodules or supraclavicular lymph nodes. The gene calls are TRBV5-1 and TRBJ2-7; no definite D call. Source: tumor tissue, taken at baseline. This TCR was recovered from a woman between 30 and 79 years old with non-small cell lung cancer. The CDR3 spells CASSISGLSSYEQYF. DNA for the CDR3: TGCGCCAGCAGTATCTCGGGCTTAAGCTCCTACGAGCAGTACTTC.